The 22 T cell receptor beta chains below come from one sample, sequenced in a study of spatial heterogeneity in lung cancer. No antigens are known for them. Study observations and caveats: Tumor mutation counts were tracked by expanded intratumoral alpha and beta TCR counts.

This sample's time point: sample taken at primary tumor resection. MiXCR, applied by TCRdb to the 5' RACE reads, yields one record per CDR3 protein. Of thousands of distinct CDR3 sequences listed, 7.5% to 8% are singletons. Sequenced material: lung tumor tissue, taken at surgery. The receptors come from a female donor with early-stage non-small cell lung cancer.

This clonotype showed up many times. V usage is TRBV28 and J usage is TRBJ2-7, with TRBD1 as a possible D gene (5 bases). Germline CDR1 is MDHEN and CDR2 is SYDVKM. The V gene lost 3 bases and the J gene lost 5 bases, with 20 bases spanning the gap. The CDR3 spans 16 residues. CDR3 coding DNA: TGTGCCAGCAGTTTGGGGCTAGTGAATAATATCCACGAGCAGTACTTC. Translation: CASSLGLVNNIHEQYF.

This clonotype is medium-sized by share. The chain recombines TRBV9 with TRBJ2-2, with D tentatively TRBD1 (7 bases). The germline CDR1 and CDR2 sequences are SGDLS and YYNGEE. The CDR3 loop spans 16 amino acids. V shed 4 bases and J shed 2 bases, with 15 bases lying between them. DNA for the CDR3: TGTGCCAGCAGCCTTCGACAGGGAGGAAACACCGGGGAGCTGTTTTTT. Protein: CASSLRQGGNTGELFF.

This clonotype is categorized as medium-sized. This sequence joins TRBV7-2 and TRBJ1-6; D is unclear. V was pared by 7 bases and J by 7 bases, with 14 bases between. The CDR3 extends over 14 amino acids. Looked up from germline, CDR1 is SGHTA and CDR2 is FQGNSA. The CDR3 DNA is TGTGCCAGCACCCCCTTAGGCGGGAATTCACCCCTCCACTTT. Residues: CASTPLGGNSPLHF.

This clonotype was observed at least ten times. The chain combines TRBV12-3 or TRBV12-4 with TRBJ1-5, with unresolved D. Trimming left V 4 bases short and J 3 bases short, with 10 bases between. The CDR3 runs to 14 residues. CDR3 region: CASSSQAINQPQHF. The CDR3 region has the DNA TGTGCCAGCAGTTCGCAGGCGATCAATCAGCCCCAGCATTTT.

The CDR3 DNA sequence: TGTGCCAGCACCTTTCTCCGAACAGGAAATGAAAAACTGTTTTTT. Translating it yields CASTFLRTGNEKLFF. The V call is TRBV3-1, the J call TRBJ1-4; D perhaps matches TRBD1 (5 bases). Trimming removed 7 bases at V and 5 bases at J, with 17 bases between. The CDR3 contains 15 residues. Germline V CDR1 and CDR2: LGHDT, YNNKEL (reference sequence). Using reference TRBV3-1 and TRBJ1-4 for the parts outside the CDR3, the full variable domain is DTAVSQTPKYLVTQMGNDKSIKCEQNLGHDTMYWYKQDSKKFLKIMFSYNNKELIINETVPNRFSPKSPDKAHLNLHINSLELGDSAVYFCASTFLRTGNEKLFFGSGTQLSVL.

At least ten counts were recorded for this clonotype. The chain couples TRBV12-3 or TRBV12-4 to TRBJ2-2; D is ambiguous. V was shortened by 9 bases and J by 6 bases, with 11 bases between the two germline ends. The length of the CDR3 is 12 residues. This CDR3 reads CASSLVPGELFF. CDR3 in DNA: TGTGCCAGTAGTCTAGTCCCCGGGGAGCTGTTTTTT.

The gene calls are TRBV6-2 or TRBV6-3 and TRBJ1-1; 7 bases align to TRBD1. V shed 2 bases, J shed 2 bases, and the junction held 2 bases outside the gene matches. The germline gives CDR1 MNHEY, CDR2 SVGEGT. The CDR3 has 14 residues. Written as DNA, the CDR3 is TGTGCCAGCAGTTACGGGACAGTTAACACTGAAGCTTTCTTT. It is translated as CASSYGTVNTEAFF.

The table lists this clonotype with many counts. The chain has TRBV11-2 and TRBJ2-7; possibly TRBD1 for D (5 bases). With 3 bases removed from V and 1 base from J, the gap between germline ends came to 10 bases. The CDR3 has 14 residues. Germline CDR1 and CDR2: SGHAT and FQNNGV. The CDR3 reads CASSLLAGSYEQYF. The CDR3 DNA is TGTGCCAGCAGCTTGTTGGCAGGGTCCTACGAGCAGTACTTC.

This clonotype was recorded at least ten times. The chain's CDR3 is CASSSRAGEGLRETQYF. For the CDR3, the DNA is TGTGCCAGCAGCTCGCGAGCGGGGGAGGGCCTTAGAGAGACCCAGTACTTC. The chain carries TRBV4-2 and TRBJ2-5; the match to TRBD2 covers 8 bases. The V gene end was trimmed by 5 bases and the J gene end by 4 bases; junction bases not matched to a gene: 15. The CDR3 consists of 17 residues. Germline CDR1 is LGHNA and CDR2 is YNFKEQ.

This clonotype has at least ten counts. The V call is TRBV2, the J call TRBJ2-3; 9 bases are shared with TRBD2. This CDR3 region has 14 residues. V was clipped by 8 bases and J by 4 bases; unmatched bases: 7. Looked up from germline, CDR1 is SNHLY and CDR2 is FYNNEI. The CDR3 sequence: CASAGLAVADTQYF. CDR3 DNA sequence: TGTGCCAGCGCGGGACTAGCTGTGGCAGATACGCAGTATTTT.

By share, this clonotype counts as medium-sized. The chain uses TRBV18 and TRBJ1-5; perhaps TRBD1 as D (5 bases). This CDR3 has 15 amino acids. Per germline, CDR1 KGHSH and CDR2 LQKENI. Trimming pared 6 bases from V and 6 bases from J, leaving 18 bases between. CDR3 protein: CASSDQQAVGQPQHF. DNA for the CDR3: TGTGCCAGCTCGGATCAACAGGCAGTCGGTCAGCCCCAGCATTTT.

This clonotype rates as medium-sized. The CDR3 DNA reads as TGTGCCAGCAGCTTGGCCCCGACAGGGGACAAAAACATTCAGTACTTC. Its translation is CASSLAPTGDKNIQYF. The genes are TRBV5-6 and TRBJ2-4, with 8 bases matching TRBD1. Germline V gene sequence: CDR1 SGHDT, CDR2 YYEEEE. The ends lost 0 bases at V and 3 bases at J; junction bases unmatched: 5. The CDR3 consists of 16 residues.

Concerning this clonotype itself: Since no conserved phenylalanine or tryptophan closes the CDR3, a read error is the likely cause. V usage is TRBV7-2 and J usage is TRBJ2-1; 8 positions agree with TRBD2. This CDR3 is 15 amino acids long. CDR1 is SGHTA, CDR2 FQGNSA, per germline. After removal of 6 bases from V and 2 bases from J, the junction contained 6 bases not matched to a gene. CDR3 sequence reads: CASRFPGGTYNEQFL. CDR3 DNA sequence: TGTGCCAGCAGGTTTCCGGGGGGGACCTACAATGAGCAGTTCCTC.

This clonotype came up many times. The rearrangement uses TRBV2 and TRBJ2-7; 9 bases align to TRBD1. Looked up from germline, CDR1 is SNHLY and CDR2 is FYNNEI. V lost 0 bases to trimming and J lost 0 bases; unmatched junction nucleotides: 9. The CDR3 spans 18 residues. CDR3 nucleotides: TGTGCCAGCAGTGAAGCGCGGGACAGGGTGCTCCTCTCCTACGAGCAGTACTTC. This encodes CASSEARDRVLLSYEQYF. The full variable domain, completed using reference TRBV2 and TRBJ2-7, is EPEVTQTPSHQVTQMGQEVILRCVPISNHLYFYWYRQILGQKVEFLVSFYNNEISEKSEIFDDQFSVERPDGSNFTLKIRSTKLEDSAMYFCASSEARDRVLLSYEQYFGPGTRLTVT.

This clonotype was detected ten times or more. The rearrangement joins TRBV5-5 to TRBJ1-5; D is possibly TRBD1 (6 bases). Germline CDR1 reads SGHKS; CDR2 reads YYEKEE (reference sequence). V was pared by 4 bases and J by 6 bases, with 11 bases between. This CDR3 has 13 amino acids. DNA for the CDR3: TGTGCCAGCAGCGCCGGGGGCACTCAGCCCCAGCATTTT. Translated, it gives CASSAGGTQPQHF. The full variable domain, rest sourced from reference TRBV5-5 and TRBJ1-5, is DAGVTQSPTHLIKTRGQQVTLRCSPISGHKSVSWYQQVLGQGPQFIFQYYEKEERGRGNFPDRFSARQFPNYSSELNVNALLLGDSALYLCASSAGGTQPQHFGDGTRLSIL.

In DNA, the CDR3 is TGTGCCAGCAGGGGGCAACGGGAGCAGTTCTTC. Translating gives CASRGQREQFF. The rearrangement links TRBV21-1 to TRBJ2-1; TRBD1, as called in the table, went unchecked against the DNA. TRBV21-1 is termed a pseudogene. This CDR3 region has 11 residues.

This clonotype has at least ten counts. The chain couples TRBV6-4 to TRBJ2-5; possible D gene TRBD1, 5 bases. Germline CDR1 MRHNA, CDR2 SNTAGT. There are 15 residues in the CDR3. V lost 3 bases, J lost 3 bases, and 14 bases lay in between. In DNA form, the CDR3 reads TGTGCCAGCAGTGAGGGCCAAGGGGTGAAAGAGACCCAGTACTTC. Its translation: CASSEGQGVKETQYF.

This clonotype was counted at least ten times. This chain links TRBV7-6 with TRBJ2-5; 12 nucleotides align to TRBD2. Per the germline V gene, CDR1 is SGHVS and CDR2 is FNYEAQ. The CDR3 is 15 amino acids. V gave up 5 bases and J gave up 9 bases; unmatched junction bases: 10. In nucleotides, the CDR3 is TGTGCCAGCAGCCCCGGACTAGCGGGGAAGGGGGCCCAGTACTTC. This sequence encodes CASSPGLAGKGAQYF.

By sample share, this clonotype is medium-sized (0.01 to 0.1%). The V gene is TRBV7-9, the J gene TRBJ2-2; no reliable D call. The length of the CDR3 is 15 residues. Germline-derived CDR1 and CDR2 are SEHNR and FQNEAQ (reference sequence). V was cut by 2 bases and J by 6 bases, with 13 bases left in between. CDR3 sequence (DNA): TGTGCCAGCAGCTTAAGACGGCTGTCTTCCGGGGAGCTGTTTTTT. As protein: CASSLRRLSSGELFF.

By sample fraction, this clonotype is medium-sized. This chain connects TRBV7-8 to TRBJ1-2; D is possibly TRBD1 (5 bases). This CDR3 contains 14 residues. Germline CDR1 and CDR2: SGHVS and FQNEAQ. V was trimmed by 5 bases and J by 7 bases, leaving 17 bases between them. CDR3 loop: CASSAGPNNPGYTF. CDR3 coding DNA: TGTGCCAGCAGCGCGGGACCGAATAATCCTGGCTACACCTTC.

This clonotype is medium-sized by share. The chain employs TRBV20-1 and TRBJ1-2; D call uncertain. The CDR3 spans 14 residues. Per the germline V gene, CDR1 is DFQATT and CDR2 is SNEGSKA (reference sequence). Trimming stripped 4 bases from V and 0 bases from J, with 12 bases between. CDR3 DNA sequence: TGCAGTGCTACAGCGGGAAATCCTAACTATGGCTACACCTTC. Translation gives CSATAGNPNYGYTF.

Many counts were recorded for this clonotype. The chain couples TRBV11-2 to TRBJ2-5; D might be TRBD1 (5 bases). V was clipped by 4 bases and J by 5 bases, with 11 bases between them. This CDR3 is 13 amino acids long. CDR1 SGHAT and CDR2 FQNNGV come from the germline V gene. The CDR3 region has the DNA TGTGCCAGCAGCTCTCAGGGCCCGGAGACCCAGTACTTC. Protein sequence: CASSSQGPETQYF.